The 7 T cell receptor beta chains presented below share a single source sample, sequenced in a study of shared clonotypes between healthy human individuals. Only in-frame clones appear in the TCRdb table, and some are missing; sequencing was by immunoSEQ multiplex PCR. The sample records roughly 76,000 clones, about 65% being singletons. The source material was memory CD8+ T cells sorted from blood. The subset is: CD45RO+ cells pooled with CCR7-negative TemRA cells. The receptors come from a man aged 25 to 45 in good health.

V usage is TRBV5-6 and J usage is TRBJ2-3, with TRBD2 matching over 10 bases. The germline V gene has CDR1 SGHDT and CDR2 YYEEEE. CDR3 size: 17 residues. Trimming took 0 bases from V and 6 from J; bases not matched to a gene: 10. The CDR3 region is CASSLEGSGRPGDTQYF. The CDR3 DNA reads TGTGCCAGCAGCTTGGAGGGTAGCGGGAGGCCTGGGGATACGCAGTATTTT.

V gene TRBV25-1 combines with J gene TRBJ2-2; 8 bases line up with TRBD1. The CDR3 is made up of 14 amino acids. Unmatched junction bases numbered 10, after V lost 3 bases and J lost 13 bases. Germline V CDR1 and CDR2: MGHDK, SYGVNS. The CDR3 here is CASSDQPTGGTLFF. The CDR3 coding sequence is TGTGCCAGCAGTGACCAGCCCACAGGGGGAACGCTGTTTTTT.

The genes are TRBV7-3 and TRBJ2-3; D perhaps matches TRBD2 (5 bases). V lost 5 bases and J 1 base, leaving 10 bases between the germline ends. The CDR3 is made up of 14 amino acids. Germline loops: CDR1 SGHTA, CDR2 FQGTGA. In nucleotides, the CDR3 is TGTGCCAGCAGCCCAACAGCGGGCACAGATACGCAGTATTTT. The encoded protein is CASSPTAGTDTQYF.

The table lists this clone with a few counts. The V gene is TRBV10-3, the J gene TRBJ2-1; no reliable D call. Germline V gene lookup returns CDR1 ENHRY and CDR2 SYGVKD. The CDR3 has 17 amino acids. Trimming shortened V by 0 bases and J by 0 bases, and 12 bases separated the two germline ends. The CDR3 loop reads CAISESGIGSSYNEQFF. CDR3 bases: TGTGCCATCAGTGAGTCGGGCATAGGAAGCTCCTACAATGAGCAGTTCTTC.

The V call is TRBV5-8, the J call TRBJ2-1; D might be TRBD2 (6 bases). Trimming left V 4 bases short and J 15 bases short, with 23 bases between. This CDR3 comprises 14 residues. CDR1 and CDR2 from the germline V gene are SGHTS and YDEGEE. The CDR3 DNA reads TGTGCCAGCAGCCCAGTGGGACTCCCTCTATCGGCGTTCTTC. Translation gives CASSPVGLPLSAFF. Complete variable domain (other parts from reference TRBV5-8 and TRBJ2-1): EAGVTQSPTHLIKTRGQQATLRCSPISGHTSVYWYQQALGLGLQFLLWYDEGEERNRGNFPPRFSGRQFPNYSSELNVNALELEDSALYLCASSPVGLPLSAFFGPGTRLTVL.

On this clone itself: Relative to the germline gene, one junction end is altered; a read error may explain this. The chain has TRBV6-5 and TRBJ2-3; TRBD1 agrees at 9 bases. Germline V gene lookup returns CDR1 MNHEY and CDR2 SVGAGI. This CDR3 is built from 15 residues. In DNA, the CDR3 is TGTGCCAGCAGTGACTCAACAGGGGGCCCAGATACGCAGTATTTT. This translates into CASSDSTGGPDTQYF.

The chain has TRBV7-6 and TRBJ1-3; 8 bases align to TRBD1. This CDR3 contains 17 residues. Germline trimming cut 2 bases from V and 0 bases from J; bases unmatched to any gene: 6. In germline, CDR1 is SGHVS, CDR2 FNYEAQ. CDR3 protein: CASSLWTGISSGNTIYF. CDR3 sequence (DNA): TGTGCCAGCAGCTTATGGACAGGGATAAGCTCTGGAAACACCATATATTTT. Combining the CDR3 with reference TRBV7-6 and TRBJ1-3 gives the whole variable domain GAGVSQSPRYKVTKRGQDVALRCDPISGHVSLYWYRQALGQGPEFLTYFNYEAQQDKSGLPNDRFSAERPEGSISTLTIQRTEQRDSAMYRCASSLWTGISSGNTIYFGEGSWLTVV.